This T cell receptor (beta chain) was sequenced for a study of T cells in Graves' hyperthyroidism and ophthalmopathy (dated by TCRdb to the late 2010s). At the level of the whole study: Peripheral blood was sampled at the time of initial diagnosis, prior to any treatment. Prospective prediction of ophthalmopathy was tested in an independent validation cohort consisting of about 20 hyperthyroidism patients and around 16 patients who later progressed to ophthalmopathy. The paper reports TCR Vbeta CDR3 sequencing of roughly 140 peripheral blood samples: under 45 ophthalmopathy, roughly 74 hyperthyroidism and approximately 17 progressor patients. After blood sampling, hyperthyroidism patients were treated with methimazole at a starting dose of 30 mg daily, and ophthalmopathy patients were treated with high-dose intravenous methylprednisolone. To identify distinguishing TCR V-J signatures, a discovery cohort of about 95 patients was used, comprising 40 to 45 with Graves' ophthalmopathy and around 57 with stable Graves' hyperthyroidism. Thyroid tissue and blood T-cell repertoires from more than 5 Graves' hyperthyroidism patients were also compared in the study. The roughly 91 discovery patients were randomly divided into training and test sets at a 7:3 ratio.

Stable Graves' hyperthyroidism was defined as no progression to ophthalmopathy during 18 months of follow-up. Hyperthyroidism patients were newly diagnosed, had a disease duration of under 2 months, and were aged 18 to 65 years. Any patient with an uncontrolled infection, another autoimmune disease, pregnancy or lactation was excluded. Diagnoses relied on clinical symptoms, serum thyroxine and TRAb, thyroid ultrasound and orbital computed tomography. PBMCs were separated from under 12 ml of fresh peripheral blood using Ficoll-Paque density gradient centrifugation. Trizol reagent was used to extract total RNA, and RNA quality was then checked on an Agilent 2100 Bioanalyzer. The TCR beta CDR3 regions were amplified from the RNA transcripts. A first-round RT-PCR of the TCR CDR3 used the HTBI primer set with the Qiagen OneStep RT-PCR kit. The libraries were constructed in a second round of multiplex PCR and then size-selected and purified. Sequencing of the libraries was done on an Illumina HiSeq2000 using paired-end 100 bp reads. Processing in the source paper ran as follows. SOAPnuke was used to process the raw data, with reads discarded if the reads contained adapters or uncalled bases, had a mean Phred below 15, or lacked an exact constant-primer or identifier match. High-quality paired reads were merged with COPE v1.2.5, and unique nucleotide sequences were defined as clonotypes. MiTCR v1.1 was used to align the clonotypes against IMGT TRBV, TRBD and TRBJ reference segments. The analysis was restricted to V-J combinations with a frequency above 0.0001, which together covered just over 99% of the repertoires. A TCS score was defined as the ratio between F50 (clonal expansion) and ExV (chaos), using BLOSUM62-based TCRdist between CDR3 peptides within each V-J. Welch's t-statistics and random forest reduced around 520 V-J features to 13, which were used in a naive Bayes classifier (R e1071). Clones were called with MiXCR by TCRdb after fastp trimmed the public reads at Q25, and only in-frame beta chains were retained. Entries are consolidated by CDR3 protein sequence, retaining the most common genes and DNA. The V and J calls were determined by TCRdb, not by the authors. The sample records under 350,000 distinct CDR3 sequences, 15% to 20% of which are singletons. Approximately 49% of the sample lies in the top ten.

This clonotype has only a few counts. What this receptor recognizes is not known. One base away there is no much larger clone; base qualities are not given. Broader findings and caveats from the paper: No statistical method was used to set the sample size in advance, and investigators knew the group allocation. In cross-validation, a model built on a 13 V-J signature told ophthalmopathy apart from stable hyperthyroidism with 85% to 90% sensitivity and about 81% specificity, and in testing the same model reached 80%/75%. Blood samples also contained most of the expanded thyroid clonotypes (frequency above 0.001), which suggests that blood repertoires may reflect thyroid immune responses. In validation, progression to ophthalmopathy was predicted by the model with nearly 71% sensitivity and 72% to 80% specificity, a median of approximately 6.5 months before onset.

The sample taken for sequencing was blood. The clonotype was recovered from a woman aged 45 to 65 with Graves' hyperthyroidism.

The sequence in DNA is TGTGCCAGCAGCCAAGGCTTGGACGTTACGAACACAGATACGCAGTATTTT. This translates into CASSQGLDVTNTDTQYF. Recombination connected TRBV4-2 to TRBJ2-3, with an unclear D gene assignment. From cysteine to phenylalanine, the CDR3 is 17 amino acids long. CDR3 DNA is the only sequence kept; it has 51 bases, read in frame from the first base. The germline V gene provides CDR1 LGHNA and CDR2 YNFKEQ. The junction carries 16 bases between V and J, which are trimmed by 1 base and 2 bases respectively.